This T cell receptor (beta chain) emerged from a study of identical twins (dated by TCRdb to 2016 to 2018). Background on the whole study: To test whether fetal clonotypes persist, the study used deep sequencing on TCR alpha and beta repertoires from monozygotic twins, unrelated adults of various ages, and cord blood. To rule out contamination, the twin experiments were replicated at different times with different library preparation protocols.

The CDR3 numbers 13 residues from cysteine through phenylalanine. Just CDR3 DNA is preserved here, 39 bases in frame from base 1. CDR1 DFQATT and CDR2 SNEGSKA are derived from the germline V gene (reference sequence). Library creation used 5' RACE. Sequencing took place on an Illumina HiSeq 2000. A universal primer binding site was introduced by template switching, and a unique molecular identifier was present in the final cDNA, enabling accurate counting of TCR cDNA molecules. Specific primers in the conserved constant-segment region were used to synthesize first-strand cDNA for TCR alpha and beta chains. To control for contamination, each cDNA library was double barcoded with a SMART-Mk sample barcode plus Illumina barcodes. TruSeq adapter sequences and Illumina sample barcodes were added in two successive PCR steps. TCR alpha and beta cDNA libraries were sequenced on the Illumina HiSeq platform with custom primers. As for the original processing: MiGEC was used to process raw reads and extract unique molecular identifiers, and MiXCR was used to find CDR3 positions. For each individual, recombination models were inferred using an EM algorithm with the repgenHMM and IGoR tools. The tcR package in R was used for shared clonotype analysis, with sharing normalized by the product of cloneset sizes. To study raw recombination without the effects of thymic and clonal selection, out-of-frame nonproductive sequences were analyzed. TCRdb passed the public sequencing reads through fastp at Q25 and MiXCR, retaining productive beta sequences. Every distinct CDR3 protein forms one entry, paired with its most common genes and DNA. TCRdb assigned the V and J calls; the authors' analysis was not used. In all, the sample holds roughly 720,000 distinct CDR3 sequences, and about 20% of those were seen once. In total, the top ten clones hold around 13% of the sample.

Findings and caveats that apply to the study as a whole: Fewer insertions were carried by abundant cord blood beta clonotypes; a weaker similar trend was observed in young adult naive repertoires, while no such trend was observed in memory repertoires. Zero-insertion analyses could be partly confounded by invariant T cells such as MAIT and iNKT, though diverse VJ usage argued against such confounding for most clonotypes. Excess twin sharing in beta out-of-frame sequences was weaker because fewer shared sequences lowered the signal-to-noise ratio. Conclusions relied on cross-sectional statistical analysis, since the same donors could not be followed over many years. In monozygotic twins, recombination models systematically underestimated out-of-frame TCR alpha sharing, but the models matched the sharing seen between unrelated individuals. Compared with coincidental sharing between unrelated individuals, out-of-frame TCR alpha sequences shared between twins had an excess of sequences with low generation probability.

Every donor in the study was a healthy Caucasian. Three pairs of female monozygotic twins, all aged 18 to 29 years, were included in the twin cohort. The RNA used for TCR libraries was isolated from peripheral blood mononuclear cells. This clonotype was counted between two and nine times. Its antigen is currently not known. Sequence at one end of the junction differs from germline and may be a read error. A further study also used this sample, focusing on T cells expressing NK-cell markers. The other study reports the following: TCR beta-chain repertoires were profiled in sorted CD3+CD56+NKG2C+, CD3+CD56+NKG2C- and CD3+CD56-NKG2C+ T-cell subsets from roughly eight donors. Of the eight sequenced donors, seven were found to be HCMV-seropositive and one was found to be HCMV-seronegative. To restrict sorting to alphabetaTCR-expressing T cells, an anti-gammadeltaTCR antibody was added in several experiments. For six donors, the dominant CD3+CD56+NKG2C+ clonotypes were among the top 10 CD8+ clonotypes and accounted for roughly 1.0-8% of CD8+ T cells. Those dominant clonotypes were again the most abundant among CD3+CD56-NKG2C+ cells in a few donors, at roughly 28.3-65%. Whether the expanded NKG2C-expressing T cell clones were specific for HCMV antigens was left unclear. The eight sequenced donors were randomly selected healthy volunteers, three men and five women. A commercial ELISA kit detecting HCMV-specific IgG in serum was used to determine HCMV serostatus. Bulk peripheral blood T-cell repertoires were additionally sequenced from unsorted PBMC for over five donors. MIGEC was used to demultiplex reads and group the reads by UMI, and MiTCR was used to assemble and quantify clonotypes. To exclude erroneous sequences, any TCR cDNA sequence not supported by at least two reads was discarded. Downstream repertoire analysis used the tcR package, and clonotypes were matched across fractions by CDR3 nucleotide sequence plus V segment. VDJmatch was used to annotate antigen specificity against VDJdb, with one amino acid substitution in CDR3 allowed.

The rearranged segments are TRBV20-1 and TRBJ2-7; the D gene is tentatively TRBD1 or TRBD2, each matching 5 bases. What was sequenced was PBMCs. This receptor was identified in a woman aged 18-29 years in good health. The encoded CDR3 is CSARGEITYEQYF. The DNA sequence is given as TGCAGTGCGAGAGGGGAAATCACCTACGAGCAGTACTTC.